This T cell receptor beta chain derives from a study of blood T cell repertoires in COVID-19. With 2 bases clipped from V and 3 bases from J, the junction kept 2 bases outside the gene matches. The germline V gene encodes CDR1 MNHNS and CDR2 SASEGT. This CDR3 is 14 amino acids long. Generated by immunoSEQ multiplex PCR, the TCRdb table keeps only in-frame clones and is missing some. Here the sample spans 250,000 to 300,000 clones, around 92% being singletons. This clone came up once. The TCR sequence derives from an older woman who had recovered from COVID-19. V is TRBV6-1 and J is TRBJ2-5; 8 bases agree with TRBD1. The specimen sequenced was PBMCs or T cells enriched from blood (not recorded which). The CDR3 protein is CASSEWTGKETQYF. DNA for the CDR3: TGTGCCAGCAGTGAATGGACAGGGAAAGAGACCCAGTACTTC.